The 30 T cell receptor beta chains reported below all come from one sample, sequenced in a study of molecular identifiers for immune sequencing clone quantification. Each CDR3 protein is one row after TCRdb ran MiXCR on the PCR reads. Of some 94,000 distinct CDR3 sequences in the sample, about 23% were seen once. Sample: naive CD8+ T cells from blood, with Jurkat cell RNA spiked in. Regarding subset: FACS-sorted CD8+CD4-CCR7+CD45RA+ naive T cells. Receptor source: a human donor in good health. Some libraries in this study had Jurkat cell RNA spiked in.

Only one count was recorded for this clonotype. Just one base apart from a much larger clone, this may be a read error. The CDR3 is CASSYGPLNRAQYF. For the CDR3, the DNA is TGTGCCAGCAGCTACGGGCCTCTCAACAGGGCCCAGTACTTC. The gene calls are TRBV5-6 and TRBJ2-5; D perhaps matches TRBD1 (6 bases). There are 14 residues in the CDR3. CDR1 and CDR2 (germline): SGHDT, YYEEEE. The ends were cut back, 3 bases at V and 9 bases at J, with 18 bases in the middle.

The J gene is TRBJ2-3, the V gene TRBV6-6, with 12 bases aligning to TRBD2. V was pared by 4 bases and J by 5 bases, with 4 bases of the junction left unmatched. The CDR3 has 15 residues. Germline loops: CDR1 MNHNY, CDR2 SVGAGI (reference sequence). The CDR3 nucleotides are TGTGCCAGCAGTTCTAGCGGGAGGGCCATAGATACGCAGTATTTT. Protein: CASSSSGRAIDTQYF.

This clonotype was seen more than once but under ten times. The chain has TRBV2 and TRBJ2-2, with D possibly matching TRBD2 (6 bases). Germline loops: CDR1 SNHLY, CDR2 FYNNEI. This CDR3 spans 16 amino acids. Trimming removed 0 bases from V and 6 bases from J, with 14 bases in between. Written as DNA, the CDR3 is TGTGCCAGCAGTGAAGCGGTCCCAGGGAGGTCCGGGGAGCTGTTTTTT. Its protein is CASSEAVPGRSGELFF. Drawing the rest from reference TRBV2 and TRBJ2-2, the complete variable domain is EPEVTQTPSHQVTQMGQEVILRCVPISNHLYFYWYRQILGQKVEFLVSFYNNEISEKSEIFDDQFSVERPDGSNFTLKIRSTKLEDSAMYFCASSEAVPGRSGELFFGEGSRLTVL.

Written as DNA, the CDR3 is TGCAGTGCTCGACTACACCTCTCCTACAATGAGCAGTTCTTC. This encodes CSARLHLSYNEQFF. The chain links TRBV20-1 to TRBJ2-1; D is possibly TRBD2 (5 bases). CDR3 length: 14 amino acids. Per germline, CDR1 DFQATT and CDR2 SNEGSKA (reference sequence). Trimming left V 5 bases short and J 0 bases short, with 11 bases between.

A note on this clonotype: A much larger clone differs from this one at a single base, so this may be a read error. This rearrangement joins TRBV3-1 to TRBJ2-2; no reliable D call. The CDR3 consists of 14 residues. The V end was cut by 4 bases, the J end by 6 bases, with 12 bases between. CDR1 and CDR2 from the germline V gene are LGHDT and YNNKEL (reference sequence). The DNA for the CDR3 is TGTGCCAGCAGCCGTAGACAAAACTCCGGGGAGCTGTTTTTT. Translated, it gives CASSRRQNSGELFF.

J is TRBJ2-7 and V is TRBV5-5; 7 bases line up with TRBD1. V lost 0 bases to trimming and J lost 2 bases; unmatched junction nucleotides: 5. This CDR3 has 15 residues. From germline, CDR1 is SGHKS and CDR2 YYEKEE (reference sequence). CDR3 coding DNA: TGTGCCAGCAGCTTGGGACAGGGTAAGACCTACGAGCAGTACTTC. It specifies CASSLGQGKTYEQYF.

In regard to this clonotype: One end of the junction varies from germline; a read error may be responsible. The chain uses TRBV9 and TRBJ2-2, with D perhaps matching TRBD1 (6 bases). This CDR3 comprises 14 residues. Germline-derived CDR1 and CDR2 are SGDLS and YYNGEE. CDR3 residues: CASSGRGGTGELFF. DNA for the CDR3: TGCGCCAGCAGCGGCAGGGGTGGCACCGGGGAGCTGTTTTTT.

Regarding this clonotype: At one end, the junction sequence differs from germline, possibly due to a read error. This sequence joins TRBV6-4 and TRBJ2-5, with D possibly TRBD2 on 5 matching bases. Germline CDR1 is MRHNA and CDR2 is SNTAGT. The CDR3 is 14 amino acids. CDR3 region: CASSERAVQDTQYF. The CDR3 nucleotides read TGTGCCAGCAGTGAGCGGGCCGTCCAAGACACCCAGTACTTT.

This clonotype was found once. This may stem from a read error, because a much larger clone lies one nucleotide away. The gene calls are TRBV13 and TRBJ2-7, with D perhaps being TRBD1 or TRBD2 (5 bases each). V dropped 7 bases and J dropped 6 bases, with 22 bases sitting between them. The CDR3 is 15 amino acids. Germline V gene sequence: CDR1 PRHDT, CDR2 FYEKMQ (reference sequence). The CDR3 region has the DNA TGTGCCAGCAATGGGGGTGACCGGAGCCTCTGCGAGCAGTACTTC. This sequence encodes CASNGGDRSLCEQYF. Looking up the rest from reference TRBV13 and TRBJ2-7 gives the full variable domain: AAGVIQSPRHLIKEKRETATLKCYPIPRHDTVYWYQQGPGQDPQFLISFYEKMQSDKGSIPDRFSAQQFSDYHSELNMSSLELGDSALYFCASNGGDRSLCEQYFGPGTRLTVT.

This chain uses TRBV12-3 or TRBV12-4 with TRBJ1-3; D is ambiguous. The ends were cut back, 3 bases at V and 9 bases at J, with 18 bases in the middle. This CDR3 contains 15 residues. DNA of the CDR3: TGTGCCAGCAGTTTTGATGCGGCTCTGGCAAGCACCATATATTTT. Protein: CASSFDAALASTIYF.

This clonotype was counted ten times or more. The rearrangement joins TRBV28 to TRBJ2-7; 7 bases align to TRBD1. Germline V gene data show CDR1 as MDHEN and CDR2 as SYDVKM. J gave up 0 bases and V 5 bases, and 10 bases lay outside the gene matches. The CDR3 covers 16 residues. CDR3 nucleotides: TGTGCCAGCAGTCTGGGGACAGCCTTGAGCTCCTACGAGCAGTACTTC. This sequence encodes CASSLGTALSSYEQYF.

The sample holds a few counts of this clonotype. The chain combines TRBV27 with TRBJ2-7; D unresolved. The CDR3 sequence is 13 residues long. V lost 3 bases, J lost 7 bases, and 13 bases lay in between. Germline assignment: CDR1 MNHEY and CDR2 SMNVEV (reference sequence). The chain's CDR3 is CASSFTIAGEQYF. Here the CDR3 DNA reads TGTGCCAGCAGTTTTACCATAGCTGGAGAGCAGTACTTC.

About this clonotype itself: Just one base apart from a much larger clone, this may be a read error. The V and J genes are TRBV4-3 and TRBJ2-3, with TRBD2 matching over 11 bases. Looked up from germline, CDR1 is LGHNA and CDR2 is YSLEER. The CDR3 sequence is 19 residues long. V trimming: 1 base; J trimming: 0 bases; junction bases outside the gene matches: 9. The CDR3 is CASSQVSASGGPSTDTQYF. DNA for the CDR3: TGCGCCAGCAGCCAAGTTTCGGCTAGCGGGGGGCCGAGCACAGATACGCAGTATTTT.

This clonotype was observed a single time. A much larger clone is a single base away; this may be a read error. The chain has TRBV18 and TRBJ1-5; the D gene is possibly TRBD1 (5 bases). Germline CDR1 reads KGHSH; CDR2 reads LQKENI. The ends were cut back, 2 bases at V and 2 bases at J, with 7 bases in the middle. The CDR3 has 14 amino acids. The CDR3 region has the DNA TGTGCCAGCTCACCAGGGGGTCGCAATCAGCCCCAGCATTTT. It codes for CASSPGGRNQPQHF.

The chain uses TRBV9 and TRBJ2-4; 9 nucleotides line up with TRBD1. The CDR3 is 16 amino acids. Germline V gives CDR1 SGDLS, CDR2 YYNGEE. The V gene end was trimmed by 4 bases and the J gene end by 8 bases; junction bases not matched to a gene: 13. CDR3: CASSPSGGQGWDIQYF. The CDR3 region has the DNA TGTGCCAGCAGCCCCTCCGGGGGACAGGGCTGGGACATTCAGTACTTC. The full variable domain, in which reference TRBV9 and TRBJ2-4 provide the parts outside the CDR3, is DSGVTQTPKHLITATGQRVTLRCSPRSGDLSVYWYQQSLDQGLQFLIQYYNGEERAKGNILERFSAQQFPDLHSELNLSSLELGDSALYFCASSPSGGQGWDIQYFGAGTRLSVL.

CDR3 residues: CASSYVPTNEKLFF. In DNA, the CDR3 is TGTGCCAGCAGTTACGTTCCAACTAATGAAAAACTGTTTTTT. The chain is built from TRBV6-5 and TRBJ1-4, with no clear D. In germline, CDR1 is MNHEY, CDR2 SVGAGI. The V gene lost 2 bases and the J gene lost 0 bases, with 4 bases spanning the gap. The CDR3 length is 14 residues.

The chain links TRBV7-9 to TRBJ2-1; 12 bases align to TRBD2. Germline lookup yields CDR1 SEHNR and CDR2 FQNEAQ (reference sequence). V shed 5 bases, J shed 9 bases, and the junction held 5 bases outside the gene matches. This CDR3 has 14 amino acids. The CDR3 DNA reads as TGTGCCAGCAGCCGTACTAGCGGGGGGAGTGAGCAGTTCTTC. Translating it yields CASSRTSGGSEQFF. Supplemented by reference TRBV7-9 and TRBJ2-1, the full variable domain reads DTGVSQNPRHKITKRGQNVTFRCDPISEHNRLYWYRQTLGQGPEFLTYFQNEAQLEKSRLLSDRFSAERPKGSFSTLEIQRTEQGDSAMYLCASSRTSGGSEQFFGPGTRLTVL.

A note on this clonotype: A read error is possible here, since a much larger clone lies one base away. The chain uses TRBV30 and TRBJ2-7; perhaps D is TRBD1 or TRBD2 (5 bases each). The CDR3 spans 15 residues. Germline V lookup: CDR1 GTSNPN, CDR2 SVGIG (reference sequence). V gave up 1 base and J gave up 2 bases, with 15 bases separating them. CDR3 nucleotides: TGTGCCTGGAGTGACAGGAGGCGATTTCCCTACGAGCAGTACTTC. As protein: CAWSDRRRFPYEQYF. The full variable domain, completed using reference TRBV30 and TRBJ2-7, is SQTIHQWPATLVQPVGSPLSLECTVEGTSNPNLYWYRQAAGRGLQLLFYSVGIGQISSEVPQNLSASRPQDRQFILSSKKLLLSDSGFYLCAWSDRRRFPYEQYFGPGTRLTVT.

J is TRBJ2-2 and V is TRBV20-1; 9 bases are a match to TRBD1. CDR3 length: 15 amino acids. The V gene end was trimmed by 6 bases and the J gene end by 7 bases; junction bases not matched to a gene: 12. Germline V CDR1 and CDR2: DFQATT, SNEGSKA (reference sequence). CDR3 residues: CSAKGTGMFHGELFF. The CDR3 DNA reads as TGCAGTGCCAAGGGGACAGGGATGTTCCACGGGGAGCTGTTTTTT.

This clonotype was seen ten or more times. CDR3 region: CSVEWSGELFF. The CDR3 bases are TGCAGCGTTGAATGGTCCGGGGAGCTGTTTTTT. This chain links TRBV29-1 with TRBJ2-2; D unclear. V was clipped by 2 bases and J by 6 bases, with 4 bases between them. The germline V gene has CDR1 SQVTM and CDR2 ANQGSEA. The CDR3 covers 11 residues.

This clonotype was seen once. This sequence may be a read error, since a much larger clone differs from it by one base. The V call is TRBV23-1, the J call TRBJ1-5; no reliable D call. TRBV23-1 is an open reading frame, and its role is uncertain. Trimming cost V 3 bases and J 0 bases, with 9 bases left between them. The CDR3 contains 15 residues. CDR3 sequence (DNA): TGCGCCAGCAGTCAGAACATCGATAGCAATCAGCCCCAGCATTTT. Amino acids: CASSQNIDSNQPQHF.

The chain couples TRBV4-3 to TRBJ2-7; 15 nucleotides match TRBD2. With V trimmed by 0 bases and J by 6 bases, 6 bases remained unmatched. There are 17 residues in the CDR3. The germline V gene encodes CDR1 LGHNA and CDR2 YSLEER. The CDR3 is CASSQDARTSGRVEQYF. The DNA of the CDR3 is TGCGCCAGCAGCCAAGACGCCCGGACTAGCGGGAGGGTCGAGCAGTACTTC.

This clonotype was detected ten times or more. The CDR3 protein is CASSVGQGATDTQYF. CDR3 in DNA: TGTGCCAGCAGCGTAGGTCAGGGGGCGACAGATACGCAGTATTTT. The chain carries TRBV9 and TRBJ2-3; TRBD1 aligns across 8 bases. V gave up 0 bases and J gave up 3 bases; unmatched junction bases: 3. The CDR3 length is 15 residues. Per germline, CDR1 SGDLS and CDR2 YYNGEE.

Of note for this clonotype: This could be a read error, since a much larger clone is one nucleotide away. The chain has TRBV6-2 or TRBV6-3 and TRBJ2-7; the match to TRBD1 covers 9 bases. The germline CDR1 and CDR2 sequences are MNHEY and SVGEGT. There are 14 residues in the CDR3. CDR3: CASGYVDRGYEQYF. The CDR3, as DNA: TGTGCCAGCGGTTACGTCGACAGGGGGTACGAGCAGTACTTC.

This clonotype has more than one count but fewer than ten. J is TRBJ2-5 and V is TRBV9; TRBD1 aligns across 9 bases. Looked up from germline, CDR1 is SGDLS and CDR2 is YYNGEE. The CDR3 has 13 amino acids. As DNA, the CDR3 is TGTGGGTGTAAGGACAGGGGCGGAGAGACCCAGTACTTC. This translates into CGCKDRGGETQYF.

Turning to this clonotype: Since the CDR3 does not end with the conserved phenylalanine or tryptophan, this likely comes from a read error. This chain's CDR3 is CASRDANAGELFS. The CDR3 nucleotides read TGTGCCAGCAGAGATGCTAACGCCGGGGAGCTGTTTTCT. The chain combines TRBV6-1 with TRBJ2-2; the D is unclear. From germline, CDR1 is MNHNS and CDR2 SASEGT. Trimming took off 6 bases at V and 6 bases at J, with 11 bases between the two ends. The CDR3 sequence is 13 residues long.

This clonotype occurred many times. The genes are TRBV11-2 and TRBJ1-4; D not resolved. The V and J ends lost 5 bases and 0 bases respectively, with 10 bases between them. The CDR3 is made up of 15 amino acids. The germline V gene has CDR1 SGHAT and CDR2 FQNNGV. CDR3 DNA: TGTGCCAGCAGCCTGGCTGCTGCAACTAATGAAAAACTGTTTTTT. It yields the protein CASSLAAATNEKLFF.

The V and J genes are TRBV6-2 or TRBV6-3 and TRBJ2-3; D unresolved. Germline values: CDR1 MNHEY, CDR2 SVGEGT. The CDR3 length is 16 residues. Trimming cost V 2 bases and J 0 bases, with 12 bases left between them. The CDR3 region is CASSYGILGSTDTQYF. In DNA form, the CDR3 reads TGTGCCAGCAGTTACGGCATCTTGGGGAGCACAGATACGCAGTATTTT.

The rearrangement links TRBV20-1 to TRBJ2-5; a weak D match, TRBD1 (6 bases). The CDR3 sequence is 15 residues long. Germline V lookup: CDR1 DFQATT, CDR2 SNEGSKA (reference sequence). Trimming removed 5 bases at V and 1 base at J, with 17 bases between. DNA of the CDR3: TGCAGTGCTTGCCCAGCCTTGGACAGCCAAGAGACCCAGTACTTC. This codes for CSACPALDSQETQYF.

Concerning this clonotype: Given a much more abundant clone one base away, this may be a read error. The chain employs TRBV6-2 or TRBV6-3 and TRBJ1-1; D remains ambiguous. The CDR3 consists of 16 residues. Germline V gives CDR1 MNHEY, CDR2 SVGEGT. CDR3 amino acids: CASSYSTAEPNTEALF. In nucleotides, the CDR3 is TGTGCCAGCAGTTACTCGACCGCCGAACCGAACACTGAAGCTCTCTTT.